The clone carrying this TCR beta chain has only a few counts. Its target is not known. This CDR3 has 15 amino acids. CDR1 is SQVTM and CDR2 is ANQGSEA in the germline V gene. V shed 4 bases and J 4 bases; nucleotides not matched to a gene: 10. The sample is drawn from a study of beta chain features in type 1 diabetes. Findings of the study overall: Shortening of TCRB CDR3s, moderate but significant, appeared in all four CD4+ subsets of Type 1 diabetes patients. A cDNA-based sequencing approach could over-represent cells with high TCR expression.

Of the isolated RNA, all was reverse transcribed, and so the sequenced material was expressed TCRB transcripts. Method: immunoSEQ multiplex PCR; TCRdb's copy keeps in-frame clones and lacks some. The table lists 100,000 to 150,000 clones, less than 20% of them singletons. Sequencing was done on a sample of central memory CD4+ T cells from blood. V and J are TRBV29-1 and TRBJ1-2; 9 nucleotides agree with TRBD1. The clonotype comes from a man aged 30-40 years with type 1 diabetes. This CDR3 is CSVVGDRGGSYGYTF. The CDR3 nucleotides read TGCAGCGTTGTCGGAGACAGGGGGGGATCCTATGGCTACACCTTC.